The 3 T cell receptor beta chains listed next were all sequenced from one sample in a study of blood T cell repertoires in COVID-19. The data were produced by immunoSEQ multiplex PCR, yet TCRdb's version contains in-frame clones alone and is incomplete. The sample lists about 150,000 clones, about nine tenths occurring once. The sample comprised peripheral blood. These receptors originate from a woman aged 65 to 85 with acute or convalescent COVID-19.

The J gene is TRBJ2-1, the V gene TRBV4-2; 9 bases match TRBD2. Germline values: CDR1 LGHNA, CDR2 YNFKEQ. V was pared by 3 bases and J by 0 bases, with 12 bases of the junction left unmatched. The CDR3 spans 19 residues. Here the CDR3 reads CASSHIRLAGLSSYNEQFF. The CDR3 bases are TGTGCCAGCAGCCATATTCGTCTAGCGGGACTCAGCTCCTACAATGAGCAGTTCTTC.

This clone appeared a single time. V and J are TRBV7-9 and TRBJ1-5, with D tentatively TRBD1 (5 bases). From germline, CDR1 is SEHNR and CDR2 FQNEAQ (reference sequence). V dropped 4 bases and J dropped 6 bases, with 10 bases sitting between them. There are 13 residues in the CDR3. CDR3 in amino acids: CASSSEGAQPQHF. The CDR3 nucleotides are TGTGCCAGCAGCTCGGAAGGGGCTCAGCCCCAGCATTTT.

The V gene is TRBV6-1, the J gene TRBJ2-1; D remains ambiguous. Germline CDR1 and CDR2: MNHNS and SASEGT. Between the trimmed V and J ends, which lost 1 base and 0 bases, there was a span of 16 bases. This CDR3 comprises 18 residues. In DNA form, the CDR3 reads TGTGCCAGCAGTGAAGTAACACCCGGGTTTGCCTCCTACAATGAGCAGTTCTTC. It yields the protein CASSEVTPGFASYNEQFF.